The present T cell receptor (beta chain) was sequenced within a study of blood T cells in healthy people across ages (dated by TCRdb to the mid-2010s). About the investigation overall: Template switching captured roughly one uniquely barcoded TCR beta cDNA molecule per two T cells in model experiments. Using deep sequencing normalized with unique cDNA molecular identifiers, the study measured how TCR beta repertoire diversity changes with age. To avoid experimental bias, donors of different ages were randomly spread across the sequencing lanes. The donors were split into four age groups: young (average 16 years), middle-aged (over 35), aged (62) and long-lived (under 90). Two additional independent replicas of 1 million unique cDNA reads from the same blood draw were analyzed for two donors (one aged 18 to 30 and one aged 80 or older).

Preparation of the library involved 5' RACE. Reads for this sample came from an Illumina HiSeq 2500. A second PCR of about 6 to 12 cycles was run with a J-beta primer mix and a sample-barcoded 5' primer. A template-switch 5' adaptor carrying 12 random nucleotides introduced a unique molecular identifier onto each TCR beta cDNA molecule. Each sample yielded at least 2.5 million CDR3-containing paired-end reads. First-strand cDNA was synthesized from all RNA with the Mint cDNA synthesis kit, primed by a TRBC-specific oligonucleotide. Following uracil-DNA glycosylase treatment, all cDNA underwent a first 18-cycle PCR with the universal primers M1SS and BC2_uni_R. Per the source publication's procedure: Each sample was normalized by randomly selecting 1 million high-quality reads, each carrying a distinct molecular identifier. Reads with shared molecular identifiers were discarded instead of being binned into consensus sequences. MiTCR, run with a Q25 quality threshold and the strictest error-elimination algorithm, handled CDR3 identification, clonotype clustering and error correction. A nonparametric unseen species model with Euler transformation was used to estimate a lower bound on total TCR beta diversity. The public sequencing data were trimmed at Q25 with fastp and processed into clonotypes with MiXCR by TCRdb, which kept only in-frame beta chains. For every CDR3 protein sequence, its rows merge into one entry that carries the most common genes and DNA. The V and J calls and clone size come from TCRdb's table, not from the authors' own analysis. This sample comprises under 850,000 distinct CDR3 sequences, roughly 40% of them detected only once. The ten most abundant clones make up 13% of the sample.

There are a few counts of this clonotype. Its antigen remains undetermined. The record has no base qualities; no much larger clone is one base away. The paper as a whole reports these results and caveats: Estimates of total diversity based on one million sequenced T cells were regarded as lower bounds and as underestimates. Observed TCR beta diversity correlated strongly with the percentage of naive T cells measured by flow cytometry. Bulk unsorted PBMC profiling prevented conclusive comparison of naive and antigen-experienced compartments. Compared with the aged group, more naive CD4+ T cells, fewer expanded clones and increased TCR diversity were shown by the long-lived group, suggesting age selection. As age increased, observed TCR beta diversity per million T cells dropped in a roughly linear way, and a significant reduction was already evident by age around 41. Donor CMV infection status was unknown, potentially confounding age-related changes in expanded clonotypes.

The germline V gene specifies SGHTA as CDR1 and FQGNSA as CDR2. Including the terminal cysteine and phenylalanine, the CDR3 comprises 13 residues. Just CDR3 DNA is preserved here, 39 bases in frame from base 1. A distance of 9 bases separates the germline ends of V and J, which lose 1 base and 5 bases respectively. The roughly 38 donors, aged roughly 6 to 100 years, were systemically healthy Caucasian individuals from Russia. Roughly 10 milliliters of peripheral blood were drawn from each donor into EDTA-treated Vacutainer tubes. PBMCs were isolated by Ficoll-Paque density-gradient centrifugation, with at least 6.5 million obtained per sample. Trizol reagent was used to extract total RNA from the PBMCs, yielding at least 5.5 micrograms per sample. The percentages of naive CD45RAhigh/CD27high T cells were determined by flow cytometry on a PBMC aliquot from every donor.

This chain is built from TRBV7-2 and TRBJ2-7; the D gene cannot be named for sure. The sequence was collected from a man aged 18 to 35 in good health. Material for sequencing was blood. The CDR3 region reads CASSLVGFNEQYF. The sequenced DNA: TGTGCCAGCAGCTTAGTAGGGTTCAACGAGCAGTACTTC.